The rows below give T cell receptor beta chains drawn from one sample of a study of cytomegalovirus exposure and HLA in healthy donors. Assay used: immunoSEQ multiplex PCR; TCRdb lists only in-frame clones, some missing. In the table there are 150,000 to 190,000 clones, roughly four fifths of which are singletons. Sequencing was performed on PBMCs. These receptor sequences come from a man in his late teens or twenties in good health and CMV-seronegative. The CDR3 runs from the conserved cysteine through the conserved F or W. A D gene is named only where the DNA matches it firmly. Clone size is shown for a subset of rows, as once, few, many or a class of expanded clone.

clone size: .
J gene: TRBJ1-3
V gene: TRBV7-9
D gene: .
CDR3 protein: CASSPTLSRGNTIYF
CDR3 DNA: TGTGCCAGCAGCCCGACCCTCTCGAGGGGAAACACCATATATTTT

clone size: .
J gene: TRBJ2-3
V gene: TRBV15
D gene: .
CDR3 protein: CATSSRRFSLAQYF
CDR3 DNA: TGTGCCACCAGCAGCCGTCGGTTTTCCTTGGCGCAGTATTTT

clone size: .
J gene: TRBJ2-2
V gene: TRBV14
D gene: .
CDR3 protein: CASSQEVISTGDTGELFF
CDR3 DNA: TGTGCCAGCAGCCAAGAGGTTATCAGCACCGGGGACACCGGGGAGCTGTTTTTT

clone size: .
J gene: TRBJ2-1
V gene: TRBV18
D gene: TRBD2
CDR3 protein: CASSPSGGQYNEQFF
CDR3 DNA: TGTGCCAGCTCCCCCAGCGGGGGACAATACAATGAGCAGTTCTTC

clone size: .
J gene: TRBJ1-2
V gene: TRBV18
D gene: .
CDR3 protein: CASSPLGAQGYTF
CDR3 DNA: TGTGCCAGCTCACCTCTGGGGGCTCAGGGCTACACCTTC

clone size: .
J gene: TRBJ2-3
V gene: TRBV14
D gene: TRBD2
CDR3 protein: CASSAGGYITDTQYF
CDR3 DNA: TGTGCCAGCAGCGCCGGGGGGTATATTACAGATACGCAGTATTTT

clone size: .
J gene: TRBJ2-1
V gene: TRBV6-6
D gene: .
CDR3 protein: CASSIEESSYNEQFF
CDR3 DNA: TGTGCCAGCAGTATAGAGGAAAGCTCCTACAATGAGCAGTTCTTC

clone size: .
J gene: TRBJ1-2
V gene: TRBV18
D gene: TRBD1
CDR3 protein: CASSPPYRGEARRGYTF
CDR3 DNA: TGTGCCAGCTCACCACCTTACAGGGGAGAGGCTAGGAGGGGCTACACCTTC

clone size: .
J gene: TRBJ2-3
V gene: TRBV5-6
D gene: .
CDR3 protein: CAGSPGQSDTDTQYF
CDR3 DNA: TGTGCCGGCAGCCCCGGACAAAGTGACACAGATACGCAGTATTTT

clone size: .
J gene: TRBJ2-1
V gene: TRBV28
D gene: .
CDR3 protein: CASSTQGLDNEQFF
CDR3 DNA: TGTGCCAGCAGCACACAGGGCTTAGACAATGAGCAGTTCTTC

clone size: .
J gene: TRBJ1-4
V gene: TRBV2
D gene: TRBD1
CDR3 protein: CASRDRFTTNEKLFF
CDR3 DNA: TGTGCCAGCAGGGACAGGTTTACAACTAATGAAAAACTGTTTTTT

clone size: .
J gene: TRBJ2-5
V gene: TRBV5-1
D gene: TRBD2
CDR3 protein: CASSPGGGTGETQYF
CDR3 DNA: TGCGCCAGCAGCCCGGGGGGGGGTACCGGGGAGACCCAGTACTTC

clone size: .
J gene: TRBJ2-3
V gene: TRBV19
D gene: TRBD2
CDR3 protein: CASSIGGTTNTDTQYF
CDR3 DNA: TGTGCCAGTAGTATTGGGGGGACTACCAACACAGATACGCAGTATTTT

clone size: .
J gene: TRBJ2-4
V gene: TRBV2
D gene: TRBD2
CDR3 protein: CASRATGLAGERVKNIQYF
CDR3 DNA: TGTGCCAGCAGAGCCACGGGACTAGCGGGAGAACGGGTCAAAAACATTCAGTACTTC

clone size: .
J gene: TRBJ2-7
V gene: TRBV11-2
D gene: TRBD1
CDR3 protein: CASSVEGQGLLEQYF
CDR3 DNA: TGTGCCAGCAGTGTCGAGGGACAGGGTCTGCTTGAGCAGTACTTC

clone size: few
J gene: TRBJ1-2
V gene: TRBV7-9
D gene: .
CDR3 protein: CASSFGGSLNYGYTF
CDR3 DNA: TGTGCCAGCAGCTTTGGGGGGTCCCTTAACTATGGCTACACCTTC

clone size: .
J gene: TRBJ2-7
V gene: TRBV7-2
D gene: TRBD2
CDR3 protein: CASSLAGGYSYEQYF
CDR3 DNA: TGTGCCAGCAGCTTAGCGGGGGGGTATTCCTACGAGCAGTACTTC

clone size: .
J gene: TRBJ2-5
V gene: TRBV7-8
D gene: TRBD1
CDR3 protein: CASSTTQGAGETQYF
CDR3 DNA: TGTGCCAGCAGCACCACCCAGGGGGCTGGGGAGACCCAGTACTTC

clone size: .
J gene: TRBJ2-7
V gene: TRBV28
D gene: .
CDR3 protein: CASSFSVYEQYF
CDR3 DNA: TGTGCCAGCAGTTTTTCGGTCTACGAGCAGTACTTC

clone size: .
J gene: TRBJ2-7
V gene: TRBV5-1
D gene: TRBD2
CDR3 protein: CASSLATAGVSYEQYF
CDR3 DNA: TGCGCCAGCAGCTTGGCCACAGCGGGAGTCTCCTACGAGCAGTACTTC

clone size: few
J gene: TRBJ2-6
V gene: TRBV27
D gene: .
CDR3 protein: CASSPPLANVLTF
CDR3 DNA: TGTGCCAGCAGTCCCCCGTTGGCCAACGTCCTGACTTTC

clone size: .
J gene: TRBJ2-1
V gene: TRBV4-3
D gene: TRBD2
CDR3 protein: CASSQETLAGEGSYNEQFF
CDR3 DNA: TGCGCCAGCAGCCAAGAGACACTAGCGGGAGAGGGCTCCTACAATGAGCAGTTCTTC

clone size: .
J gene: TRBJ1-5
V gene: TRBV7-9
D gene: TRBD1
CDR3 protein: CASSPGTGGWHF
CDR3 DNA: TGTGCCAGCAGCCCAGGGACAGGGGGGTGGCATTTT

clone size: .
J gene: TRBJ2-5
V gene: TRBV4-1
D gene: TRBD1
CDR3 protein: CASSQPLGQNQETQYF
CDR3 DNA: TGCGCCAGCAGCCAACCGTTGGGACAGAACCAAGAGACCCAGTACTTC

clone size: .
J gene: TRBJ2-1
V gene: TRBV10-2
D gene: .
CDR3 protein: CATLHRDYNEQFF
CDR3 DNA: TGCGCCACCCTCCACAGGGACTACAATGAGCAGTTCTTC

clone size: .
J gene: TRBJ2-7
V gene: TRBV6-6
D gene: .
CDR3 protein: CASSLSDEQYF
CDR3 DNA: TGTGCCAGCAGCCTCTCAGATGAGCAGTACTTC

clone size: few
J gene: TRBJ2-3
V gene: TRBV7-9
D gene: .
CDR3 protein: CASSYRGMSGGPFTDTQYF
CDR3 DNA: TGTGCCAGCAGCTATAGGGGGATGAGCGGAGGACCGTTCACAGATACGCAGTATTTT

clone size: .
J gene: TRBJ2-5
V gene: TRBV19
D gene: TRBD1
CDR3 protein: CASSIGQGAEVGETQYF
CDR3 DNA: TGTGCCAGTAGTATAGGCCAGGGGGCAGAGGTTGGGGAGACCCAGTACTTC

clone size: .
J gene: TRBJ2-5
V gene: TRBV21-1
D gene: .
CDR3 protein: CASSQTGGTPGLQETQYF
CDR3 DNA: TGTGCCAGCAGCCAAACGGGCGGGACCCCCGGCCTACAAGAGACCCAGTACTTC

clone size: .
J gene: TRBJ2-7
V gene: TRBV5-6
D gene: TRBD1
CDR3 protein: CASSFGPGGPYEQYF
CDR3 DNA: TGTGCCAGCAGCTTTGGACCAGGGGGTCCCTACGAGCAGTACTTC

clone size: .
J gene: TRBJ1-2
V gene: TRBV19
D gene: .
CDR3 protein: CASTLPSQGKENGYTF
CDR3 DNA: TGTGCCAGTACCCTCCCGTCACAGGGAAAGGAGAATGGCTACACCTTC

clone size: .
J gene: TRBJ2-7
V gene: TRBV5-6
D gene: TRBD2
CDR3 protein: CASSQLAGGTYEQYF
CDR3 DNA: TGTGCCAGCAGCCAACTAGCGGGGGGGACCTACGAGCAGTACTTC

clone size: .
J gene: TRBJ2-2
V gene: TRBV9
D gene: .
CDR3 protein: CASSVESLANTGELFF
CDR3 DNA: TGTGCCAGCAGCGTAGAGAGCCTCGCGAACACCGGGGAGCTGTTTTTT

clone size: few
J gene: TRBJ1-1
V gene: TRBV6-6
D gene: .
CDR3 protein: CASRGQSEAFF
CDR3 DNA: TGTGCCAGCAGGGGACAAAGTGAAGCTTTCTTT

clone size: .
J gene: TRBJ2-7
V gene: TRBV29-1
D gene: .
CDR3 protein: CSVELLEGTEQYF
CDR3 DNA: TGCAGCGTTGAACTTCTGGAGGGAACCGAGCAGTACTTC

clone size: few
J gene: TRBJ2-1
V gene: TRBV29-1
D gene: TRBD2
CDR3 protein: CSARTSDMNEQFF
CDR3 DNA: TGCAGCGCGCGGACTAGCGATATGAATGAGCAGTTCTTC

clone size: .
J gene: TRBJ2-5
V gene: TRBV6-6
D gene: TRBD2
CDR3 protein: CASSRTSGRLETQYF
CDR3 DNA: TGTGCCAGCAGTAGGACTAGCGGGAGGCTGGAGACCCAGTACTTC